This paragraph reports one TCR beta chain. The Seattle patients, enrolled during active infection, were followed longitudinally. The data were taken from a study of blood T cell repertoires in COVID-19. Study-wide context: The analysed material was cDNA or gDNA that came from T cells, B-cell-depleted T cells, or PBMCs.

In the original analysis: Estimated nucleated cell counts came from reference gene primer amplification. Generated by immunoSEQ multiplex PCR, the TCRdb table keeps only in-frame clones and is missing some. V and J calls and clone size follow that table, whereas D and trimming were derived from the DNA. The sample holds under 250,000 clones, around 84% seen once. The V gene lost 5 bases and the J gene lost 2 bases, with 13 bases spanning the gap. Germline V lookup: CDR1 KGHSH, CDR2 LQKENI. The CDR3 sequence is 16 residues long. Specimen: peripheral blood. The rearrangement joins TRBV18 to TRBJ1-6, with D perhaps matching TRBD1 (6 bases). This receptor was identified in a man between 50 and 59 years old with COVID-19, enrolled during active disease. CDR3 in DNA: TGTGCCAGCTCAATCACAGGGATTCCCTATAATTCACCCCTCCACTTT. Translation gives CASSITGIPYNSPLHF. The entire variable domain, with the rest obtained from reference TRBV18 and TRBJ1-6, is as follows: NAGVMQNPRHLVRRRGQEARLRCSPMKGHSHVYWYRQLPEEGLKFMVYLQKENIIDESGMPKERFSAEFPKEGPSILRIQQVVRGDSAAYFCASSITGIPYNSPLHFGNGTRLTVT.